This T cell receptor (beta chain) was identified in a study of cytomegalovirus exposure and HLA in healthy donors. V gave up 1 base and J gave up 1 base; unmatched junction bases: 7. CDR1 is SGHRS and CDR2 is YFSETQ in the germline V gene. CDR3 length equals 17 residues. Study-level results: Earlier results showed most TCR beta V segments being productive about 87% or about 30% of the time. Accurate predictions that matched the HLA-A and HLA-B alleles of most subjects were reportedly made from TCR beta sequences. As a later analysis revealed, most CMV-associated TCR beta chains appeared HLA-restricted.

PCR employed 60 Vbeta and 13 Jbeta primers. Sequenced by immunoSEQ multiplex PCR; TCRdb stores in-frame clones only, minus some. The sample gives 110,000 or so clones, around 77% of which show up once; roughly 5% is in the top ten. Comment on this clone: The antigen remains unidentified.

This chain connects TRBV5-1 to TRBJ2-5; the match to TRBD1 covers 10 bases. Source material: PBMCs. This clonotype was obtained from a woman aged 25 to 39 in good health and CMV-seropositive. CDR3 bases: TGCGCCAGCAGCTTGAATCAGGGGACAGGGGCCCAAGAGACCCAGTACTTC. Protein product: CASSLNQGTGAQETQYF.